This T cell receptor (beta chain) was retrieved from a study of CXCR3-negative and CXCR3-positive naive CD8 T cells. Libraries were UMI-labeled 5' RACE TRB cDNA. TCRdb re-called the 5' RACE reads and catalogs CDR3 proteins one per entry, DNA excluded. The table lists some 130,000 distinct CDR3 sequences. The CDR3 covers 15 residues. Germline-derived CDR1 and CDR2 are SQVTM and ANQGSEA. The chain carries TRBV29-1 and TRBJ1-4; lacking DNA, the TRBD1 call made by TCRdb goes unchecked. Source material: naive CXCR3- CD8+ T cells from blood. Subset of the sample: CD45RO-CCR7+CD27+CD95- naive CD8+ T cells lacking CXCR3 (TNR3-). The TCR was taken from a human donor in good health. Some clones in this sample may be carry-over from other donors' samples. CDR3: CSARQGMAMDEKLFF.